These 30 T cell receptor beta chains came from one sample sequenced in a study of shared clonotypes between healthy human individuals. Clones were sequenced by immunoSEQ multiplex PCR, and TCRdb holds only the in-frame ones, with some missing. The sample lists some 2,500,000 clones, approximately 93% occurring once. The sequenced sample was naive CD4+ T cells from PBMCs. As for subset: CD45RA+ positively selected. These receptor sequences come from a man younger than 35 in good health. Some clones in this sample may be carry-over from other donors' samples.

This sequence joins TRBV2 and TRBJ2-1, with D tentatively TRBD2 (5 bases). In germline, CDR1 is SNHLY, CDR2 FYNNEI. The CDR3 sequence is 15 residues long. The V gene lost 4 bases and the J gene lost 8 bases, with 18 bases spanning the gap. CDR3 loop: CASSGRPSRLDEQFF. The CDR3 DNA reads TGTGCCAGCAGTGGGAGGCCTAGCCGTCTCGATGAGCAGTTCTTC.

The CDR3 reads CASSPQVRPGGNEQFF. DNA of the CDR3: TGTGCCAGCTCACCCCAAGTCAGGCCGGGGGGCAATGAGCAGTTCTTC. V usage is TRBV18 and J usage is TRBJ2-1, with 7 bases identical to TRBD2. CDR1 is KGHSH and CDR2 is LQKENI in the germline V gene. With 3 bases clipped from V and 6 bases from J, the junction kept 11 bases outside the gene matches. This CDR3 comprises 16 residues. Drawing the rest from reference TRBV18 and TRBJ2-1, the complete variable domain is NAGVMQNPRHLVRRRGQEARLRCSPMKGHSHVYWYRQLPEEGLKFMVYLQKENIIDESGMPKERFSAEFPKEGPSILRIQQVVRGDSAAYFCASSPQVRPGGNEQFFGPGTRLTVL.

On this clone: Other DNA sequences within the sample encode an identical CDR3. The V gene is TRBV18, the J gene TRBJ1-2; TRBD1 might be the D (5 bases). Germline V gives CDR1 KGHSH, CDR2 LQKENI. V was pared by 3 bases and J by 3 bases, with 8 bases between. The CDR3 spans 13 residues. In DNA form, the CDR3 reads TGTGCCAGCTCACCTGCGACAGACTATGGCTACACCTTC. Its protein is CASSPATDYGYTF.

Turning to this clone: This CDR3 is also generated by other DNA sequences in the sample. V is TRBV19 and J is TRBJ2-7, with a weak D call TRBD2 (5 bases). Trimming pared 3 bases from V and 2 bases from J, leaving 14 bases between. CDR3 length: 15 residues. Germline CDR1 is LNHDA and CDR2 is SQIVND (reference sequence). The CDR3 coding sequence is TGTGCCAGTAGTATTTCTGCGGGCGGCCCCTACGAGCAGTACTTC. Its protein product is CASSISAGGPYEQYF.

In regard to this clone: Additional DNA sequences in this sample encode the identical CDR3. The CDR3, as DNA: TGTGCCAGCAGTTTAACAGGTCACTCTGGAAACACCATATATTTT. Encoded protein: CASSLTGHSGNTIYF. The chain recombines TRBV28 with TRBJ1-3; D might be TRBD1 (5 bases). The CDR3 is made up of 15 amino acids. The germline V gene encodes CDR1 MDHEN and CDR2 SYDVKM. Trimming cost V 2 bases and J 0 bases, with 8 bases left between them.

The CDR3 region is CAISDTPGLYEQYF. The CDR3 DNA reads as TGTGCCATCAGTGACACTCCAGGACTCTACGAGCAGTACTTC. The chain recombines TRBV10-3 with TRBJ2-7; D possibly corresponds to TRBD2 (5 bases). This CDR3 contains 14 residues. V lost 3 bases and J 3 bases, leaving 12 bases between the germline ends. Germline V lookup: CDR1 ENHRY, CDR2 SYGVKD.

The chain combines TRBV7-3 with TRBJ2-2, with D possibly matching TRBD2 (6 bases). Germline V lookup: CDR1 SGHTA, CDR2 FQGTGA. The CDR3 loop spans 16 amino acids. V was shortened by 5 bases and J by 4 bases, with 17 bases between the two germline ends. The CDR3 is CASSPPTGLLTGELFF. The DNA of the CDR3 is TGTGCCAGCAGCCCACCGACGGGACTCCTCACCGGGGAGCTGTTTTTT.

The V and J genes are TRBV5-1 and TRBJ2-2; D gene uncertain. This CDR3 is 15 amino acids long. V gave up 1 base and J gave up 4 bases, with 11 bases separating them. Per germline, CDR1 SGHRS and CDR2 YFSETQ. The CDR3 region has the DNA TGCGCCAGCAGCTTGACCAGGCCGGCCACCGGGGAGCTGTTTTTT. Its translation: CASSLTRPATGELFF. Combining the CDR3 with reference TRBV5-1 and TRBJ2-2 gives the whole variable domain KAGVTQTPRYLIKTRGQQVTLSCSPISGHRSVSWYQQTPGQGLQFLFEYFSETQRNKGNFPGRFSGRQFSNSRSEMNVSTLELGDSALYLCASSLTRPATGELFFGEGSRLTVL.

CDR3 nucleotide sequence: TGTGCCAGCAGTGAGGCGCCCGGGGAGCTGTTTTTT. This sequence encodes CASSEAPGELFF. The genes are TRBV6-1 and TRBJ2-2; D is undetermined. This CDR3 comprises 12 residues. Germline lookup yields CDR1 MNHNS and CDR2 SASEGT. V lost 3 bases and J lost 6, with 5 bases in between.

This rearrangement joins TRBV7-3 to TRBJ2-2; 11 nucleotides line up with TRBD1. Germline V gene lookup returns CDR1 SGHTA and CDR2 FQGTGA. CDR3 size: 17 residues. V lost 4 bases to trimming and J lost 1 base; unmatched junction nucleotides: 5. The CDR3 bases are TGTGCCAGCAGCTCAGGAGGGACAGGGGGGAACACCGGGGAGCTGTTTTTT. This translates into CASSSGGTGGNTGELFF.

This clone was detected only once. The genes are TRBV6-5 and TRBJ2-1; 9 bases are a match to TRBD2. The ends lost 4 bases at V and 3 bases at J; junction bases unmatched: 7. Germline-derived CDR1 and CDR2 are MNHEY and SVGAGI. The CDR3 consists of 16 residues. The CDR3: CASSSGGRGDYNEQFF. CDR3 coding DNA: TGTGCCAGCAGTTCCGGCGGGAGGGGAGACTACAATGAGCAGTTCTTC.

The CDR3 protein is CASSPGRGDTQYF. CDR3 DNA sequence: TGTGCCAGTAGTCCCGGGAGAGGCGATACGCAGTATTTT. The chain couples TRBV19 to TRBJ2-3; a weak D match, TRBD2 (6 bases). The CDR3 is 13 residues long. V was shortened by 5 bases and J by 6 bases, with 12 bases between the two germline ends. CDR1 and CDR2 from the germline V gene are LNHDA and SQIVND (reference sequence).

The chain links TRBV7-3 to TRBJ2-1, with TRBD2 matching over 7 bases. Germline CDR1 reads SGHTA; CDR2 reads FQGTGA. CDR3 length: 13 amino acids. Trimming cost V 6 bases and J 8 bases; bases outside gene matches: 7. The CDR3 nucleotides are TGTGCCAGCAGTCGACTAGCAAGCGATGAGCAGTTCTTC. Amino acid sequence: CASSRLASDEQFF.

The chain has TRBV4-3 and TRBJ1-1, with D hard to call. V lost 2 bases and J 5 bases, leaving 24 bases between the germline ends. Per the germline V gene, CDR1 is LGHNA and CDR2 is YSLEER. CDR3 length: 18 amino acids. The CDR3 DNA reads TGCGCCAGCAGCCAAAAGCCGGGCGGCGGAGGTGGTTGGACTGAAGCTTTCTTT. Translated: CASSQKPGGGGGWTEAFF.

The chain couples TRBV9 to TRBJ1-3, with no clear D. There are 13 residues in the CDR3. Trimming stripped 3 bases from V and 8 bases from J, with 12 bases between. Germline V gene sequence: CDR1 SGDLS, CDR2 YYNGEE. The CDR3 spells CASSGEGVDTIYF. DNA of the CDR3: TGTGCCAGCAGCGGAGAGGGAGTGGACACCATATATTTT.

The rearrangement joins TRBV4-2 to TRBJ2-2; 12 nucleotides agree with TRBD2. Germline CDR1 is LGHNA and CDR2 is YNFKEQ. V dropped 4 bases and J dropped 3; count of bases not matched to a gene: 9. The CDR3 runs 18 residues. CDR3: CASSRNLAGGPYTGELFF. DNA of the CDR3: TGTGCCAGCAGCCGCAACCTAGCGGGAGGGCCATACACCGGGGAGCTGTTTTTT.

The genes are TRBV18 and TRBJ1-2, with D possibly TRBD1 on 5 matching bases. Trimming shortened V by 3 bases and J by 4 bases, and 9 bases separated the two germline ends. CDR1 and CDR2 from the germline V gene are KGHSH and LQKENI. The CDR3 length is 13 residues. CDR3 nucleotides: TGTGCCAGCTCACCGGGGGTTCGCTATGGCTACACCTTC. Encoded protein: CASSPGVRYGYTF.

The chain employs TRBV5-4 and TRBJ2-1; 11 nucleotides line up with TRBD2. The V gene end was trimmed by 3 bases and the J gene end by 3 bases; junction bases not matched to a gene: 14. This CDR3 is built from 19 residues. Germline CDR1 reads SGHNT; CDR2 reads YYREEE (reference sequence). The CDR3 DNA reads TGTGCCAGCAGCTCCGCCACGGCTATAGCGGGAGGGGTCTACAATGAGCAGTTCTTC. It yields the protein CASSSATAIAGGVYNEQFF.

CDR3 amino acids: CASSFWFQGREQYF. In DNA, the CDR3 is TGTGCCAGCTCTTTTTGGTTCCAGGGTAGGGAGCAGTACTTC. The rearrangement uses TRBV18 and TRBJ2-7, with a weak D call TRBD1 (5 bases). The V end was cut by 6 bases, the J end by 7 bases, with 19 bases between. Germline CDR1 is KGHSH and CDR2 is LQKENI. The CDR3 extends over 14 amino acids.

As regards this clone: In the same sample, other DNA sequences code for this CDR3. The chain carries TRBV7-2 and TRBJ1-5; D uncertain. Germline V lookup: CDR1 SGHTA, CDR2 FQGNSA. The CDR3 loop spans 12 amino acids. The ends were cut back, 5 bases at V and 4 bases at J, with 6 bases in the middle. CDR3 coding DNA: TGTGCCAGCAGCGGGCGTAATCAGCCCCAGCATTTT. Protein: CASSGRNQPQHF.

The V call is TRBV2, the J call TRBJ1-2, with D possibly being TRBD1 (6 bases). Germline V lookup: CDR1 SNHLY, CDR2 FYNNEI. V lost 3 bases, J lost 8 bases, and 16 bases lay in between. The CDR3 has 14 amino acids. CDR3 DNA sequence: TGTGCCAGCAGTGAGCAGGGGCCTCTTTCGGGCTACACCTTC. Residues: CASSEQGPLSGYTF.

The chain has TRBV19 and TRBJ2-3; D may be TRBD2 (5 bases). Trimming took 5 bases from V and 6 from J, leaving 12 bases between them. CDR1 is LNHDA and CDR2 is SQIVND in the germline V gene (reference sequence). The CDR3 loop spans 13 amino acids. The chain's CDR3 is CASSGAGLDTQYF. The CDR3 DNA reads TGTGCCAGTAGTGGCGCGGGCCTCGATACGCAGTATTTT. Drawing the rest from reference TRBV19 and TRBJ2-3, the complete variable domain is DGGITQSPKYLFRKEGQNVTLSCEQNLNHDAMYWYRQDPGQGLRLIYYSQIVNDFQKGDIAEGYSVSREKKESFPLTVTSAQKNPTAFYLCASSGAGLDTQYFGPGTRLTVL.

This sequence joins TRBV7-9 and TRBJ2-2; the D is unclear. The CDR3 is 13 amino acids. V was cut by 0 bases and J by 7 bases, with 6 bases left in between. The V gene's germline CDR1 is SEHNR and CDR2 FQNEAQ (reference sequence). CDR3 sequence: CASSLAGFGELFF. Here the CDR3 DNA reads TGTGCCAGCAGCTTAGCTGGGTTCGGGGAGCTGTTTTTT.

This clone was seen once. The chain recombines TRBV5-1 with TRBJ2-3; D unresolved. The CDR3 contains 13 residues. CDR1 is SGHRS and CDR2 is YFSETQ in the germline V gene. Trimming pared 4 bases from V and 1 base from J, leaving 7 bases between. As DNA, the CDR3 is TGCGCCAGCAGCGAGATACGCACAGATACGCAGTATTTT. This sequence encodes CASSEIRTDTQYF.

CDR3: CATSLGGDSYEQYF. DNA of the CDR3: TGTGCCACCTCTCTCGGGGGGGATTCCTACGAGCAGTACTTC. The genes are TRBV15 and TRBJ2-7; 8 bases align to TRBD2. This CDR3 has 14 residues. The V gene's germline CDR1 is LNHNV and CDR2 YYDKDF (reference sequence). Germline trimming cut 8 bases from V and 1 base from J; bases unmatched to any gene: 7.

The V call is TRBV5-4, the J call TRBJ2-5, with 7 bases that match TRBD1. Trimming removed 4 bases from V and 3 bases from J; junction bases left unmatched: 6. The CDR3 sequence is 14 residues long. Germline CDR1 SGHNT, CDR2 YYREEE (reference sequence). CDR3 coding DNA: TGTGCCAGCAGCCCAGGTGGGACAGAAGAGACCCAGTACTTC. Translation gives CASSPGGTEETQYF. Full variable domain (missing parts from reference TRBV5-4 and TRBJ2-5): ETGVTQSPTHLIKTRGQQVTLRCSSQSGHNTVSWYQQALGQGPQFIFQYYREEENGRGNFPPRFSGLQFPNYSSELNVNALELDDSALYLCASSPGGTEETQYFGPGTRLLVL.

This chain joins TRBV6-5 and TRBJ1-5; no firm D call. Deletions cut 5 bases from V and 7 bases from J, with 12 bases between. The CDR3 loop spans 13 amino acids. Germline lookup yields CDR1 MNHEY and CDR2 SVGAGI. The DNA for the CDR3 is TGTGCCAGCAGTCTCCAAGTTGGACAGCCCCAGCATTTT. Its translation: CASSLQVGQPQHF.

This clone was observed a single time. Here the CDR3 reads CASSYSPQGGEKLFF. The CDR3 DNA is TGTGCCAGCAGTTACTCCCCACAGGGTGGGGAAAAACTGTTTTTT. The V and J genes are TRBV6-6 and TRBJ1-4; possibly TRBD1 for D (6 bases). Between the trimmed V and J ends, which lost 0 bases and 8 bases, there was a span of 13 bases. The CDR3 consists of 15 residues. Germline CDR1 MNHNY, CDR2 SVGAGI (reference sequence).

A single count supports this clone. CDR3 nucleotides: TGTGCCAGCAGTGAATTGGGGACGGCTAGCGGGGAGCTGTTTTTT. It is translated as CASSELGTASGELFF. The V and J genes are TRBV25-1 and TRBJ2-2; D might be TRBD1 or TRBD2, each matching 5 bases. Germline assignment: CDR1 MGHDK and CDR2 SYGVNS. The V end was cut by 1 base, the J end by 7 bases, with 13 bases between. This CDR3 has 15 amino acids.

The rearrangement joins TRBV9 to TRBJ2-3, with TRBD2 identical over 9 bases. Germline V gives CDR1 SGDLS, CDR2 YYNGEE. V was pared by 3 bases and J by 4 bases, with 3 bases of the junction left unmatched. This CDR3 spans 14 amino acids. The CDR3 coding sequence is TGTGCCAGCAGCGCCGGGACTAGCCCAGATACGCAGTATTTT. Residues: CASSAGTSPDTQYF.